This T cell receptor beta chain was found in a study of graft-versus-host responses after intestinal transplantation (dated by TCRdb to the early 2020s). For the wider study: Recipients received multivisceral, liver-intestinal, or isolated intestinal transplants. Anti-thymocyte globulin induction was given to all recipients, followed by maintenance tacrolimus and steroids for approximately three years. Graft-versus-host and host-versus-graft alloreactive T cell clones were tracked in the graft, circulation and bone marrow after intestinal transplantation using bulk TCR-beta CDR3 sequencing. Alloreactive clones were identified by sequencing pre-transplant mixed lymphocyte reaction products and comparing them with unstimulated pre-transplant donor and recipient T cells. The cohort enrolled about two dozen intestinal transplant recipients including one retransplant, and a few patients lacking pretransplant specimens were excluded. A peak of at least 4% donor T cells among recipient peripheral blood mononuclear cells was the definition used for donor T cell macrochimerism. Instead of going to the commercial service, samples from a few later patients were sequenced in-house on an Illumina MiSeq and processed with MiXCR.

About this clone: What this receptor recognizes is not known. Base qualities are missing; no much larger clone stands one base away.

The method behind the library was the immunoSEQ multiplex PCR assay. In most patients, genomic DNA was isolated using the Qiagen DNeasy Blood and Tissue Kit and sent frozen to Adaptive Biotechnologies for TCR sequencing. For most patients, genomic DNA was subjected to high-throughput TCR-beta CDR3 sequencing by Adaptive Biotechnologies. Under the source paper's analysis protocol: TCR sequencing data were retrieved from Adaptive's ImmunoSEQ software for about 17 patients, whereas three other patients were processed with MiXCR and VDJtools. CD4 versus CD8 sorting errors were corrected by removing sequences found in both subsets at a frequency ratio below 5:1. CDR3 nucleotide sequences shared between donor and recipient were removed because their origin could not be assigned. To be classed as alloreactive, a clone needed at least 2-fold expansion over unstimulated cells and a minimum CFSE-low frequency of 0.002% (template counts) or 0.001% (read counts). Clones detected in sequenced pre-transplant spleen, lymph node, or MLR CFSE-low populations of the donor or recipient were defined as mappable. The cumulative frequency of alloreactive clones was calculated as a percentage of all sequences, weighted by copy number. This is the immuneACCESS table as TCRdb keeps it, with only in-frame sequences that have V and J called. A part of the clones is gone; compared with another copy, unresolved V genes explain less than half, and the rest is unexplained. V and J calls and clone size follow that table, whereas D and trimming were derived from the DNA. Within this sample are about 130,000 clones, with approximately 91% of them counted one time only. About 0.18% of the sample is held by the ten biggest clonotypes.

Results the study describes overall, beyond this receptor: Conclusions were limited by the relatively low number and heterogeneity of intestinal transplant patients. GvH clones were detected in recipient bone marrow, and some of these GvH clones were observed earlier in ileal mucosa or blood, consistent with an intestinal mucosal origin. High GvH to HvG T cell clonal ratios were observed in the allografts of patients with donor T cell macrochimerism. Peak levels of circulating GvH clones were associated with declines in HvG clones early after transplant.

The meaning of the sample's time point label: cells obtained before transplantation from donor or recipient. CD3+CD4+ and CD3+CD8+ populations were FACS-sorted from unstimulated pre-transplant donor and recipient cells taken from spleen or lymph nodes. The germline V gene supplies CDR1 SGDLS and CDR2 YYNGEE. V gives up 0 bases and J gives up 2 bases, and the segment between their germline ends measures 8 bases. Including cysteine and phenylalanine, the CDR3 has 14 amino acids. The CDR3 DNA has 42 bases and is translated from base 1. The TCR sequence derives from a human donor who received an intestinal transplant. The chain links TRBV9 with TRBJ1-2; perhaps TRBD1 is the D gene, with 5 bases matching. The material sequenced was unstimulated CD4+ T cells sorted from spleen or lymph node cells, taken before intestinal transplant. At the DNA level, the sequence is TGTGCCAGCAGCGTAGCTGAGGGGAACTATGGCTACACCTTC. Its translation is CASSVAEGNYGYTF.